Listed below are T cell receptor beta chains from one sample, sequenced in a study of blood T cell repertoires in COVID-19. Sequencing used immunoSEQ multiplex PCR; TCRdb keeps in-frame clones, though not all of them. The table includes fewer than 500,000 clones, 85% to 90% detected once. The sequencing input was PBMCs or T cells enriched from blood (not recorded which). These receptors all stem from a man aged 25-40 years who had recovered from COVID-19. Each CDR3 is given with its conserved first and last residue. D genes are given only for firm matches. Size tells how often a clone was seen (once, few, many) or the class of an expanded clone, and some rows leave it out.

. | TRBJ2-4 | TRBV9 | . | CASSVLSGGLLAKNIQYF | TGTGCCAGCAGCGTACTCTCCGGGGGGCTTCTAGCCAAAAACATTCAGTACTTC
once | TRBJ2-1 | TRBV7-3 | TRBD2 | CASSRWLAGGDEQFF | TGTGCCAGCAGTCGGTGGCTAGCGGGAGGAGACGAGCAGTTCTTC
. | TRBJ2-7 | TRBV9 | . | CASSVFGDTPNEQYF | TGTGCCAGCAGCGTCTTTGGGGACACCCCTAACGAGCAGTACTTC
few | TRBJ1-2 | TRBV18 | . | CASSPDRGNAYGYTF | TGTGCCAGCTCACCGGATCGAGGTAATGCCTATGGCTACACCTTC
. | TRBJ2-1 | TRBV18 | TRBD2 | CASSRQRDWTYNEQFF | TGTGCCAGCTCACGACAGCGGGATTGGACCTACAATGAGCAGTTCTTC
. | TRBJ2-7 | TRBV7-9 | TRBD1 | CASSSTRQGAHEQYF | TGTGCCAGCAGCTCAACCCGCCAGGGGGCCCACGAGCAGTACTTC
. | TRBJ2-2 | TRBV21-1 | . | CASTRSPLAGVIGELFF | TGTGCCAGCACCAGGTCCCCTCTAGCGGGAGTAATTGGGGAGCTGTTTTTT
once | TRBJ2-1 | TRBV19 | TRBD2 | CASSIDGGGRAGDEQFF | TGTGCCAGTAGTATAGATGGAGGCGGGAGGGCCGGGGATGAGCAGTTCTTC
. | TRBJ2-7 | TRBV4-1 | TRBD2 | CASSQDGGGSLREQYF | TGCGCCAGCAGCCAAGATGGTGGCGGGAGCTTGAGGGAGCAGTACTTC
. | TRBJ2-7 | TRBV27 | . | CASSWQVTYEQYF | TGTGCCAGCAGTTGGCAGGTCACCTACGAGCAGTACTTC
. | TRBJ1-3 | TRBV7-9 | TRBD1 | CASSKTGGARNTIYF | TGTGCCAGCAGCAAGACAGGGGGCGCAAGAAACACCATATATTTT
. | TRBJ1-1 | TRBV5-6 | . | CASSAGVGAFF | TGTGCCAGCAGCGCGGGAGTGGGGGCTTTCTTT
few | TRBJ2-1 | TRBV20-1 | . | CSASKRSDNEQFF | TGCAGTGCTAGTAAACGGTCGGACAATGAGCAGTTCTTC
once | TRBJ2-3 | TRBV5-4 | . | CASSSRTITTDTQYF | TGTGCCAGCAGCTCCCGGACTATCACCACAGATACGCAGTATTTT
. | TRBJ1-2 | TRBV27 | TRBD1 | CASSARQGGGYGYTF | TGTGCCAGCAGTGCACGACAGGGAGGAGGGTATGGCTACACCTTC
. | TRBJ2-5 | TRBV30 | TRBD1 | CAWSVTGGLKTQYF | TGTGCCTGGAGTGTCACAGGGGGACTGAAGACCCAGTACTTC
. | TRBJ2-7 | TRBV5-5 | TRBD2 | CASSLAGGTLYEQYF | TGTGCCAGCAGCTTGGCCGGGGGGACCCTCTACGAGCAGTACTTC
. | TRBJ1-4 | TRBV30 | TRBD1 | CAWSRRGQGEEKLFF | TGTGCCTGGAGTCGTAGGGGACAGGGGGAGGAAAAACTGTTTTTT
once | TRBJ2-7 | TRBV23-1 | . | CASSLGDKTYEQYF | TGCGCCAGCAGTCTAGGGGACAAGACCTACGAGCAGTACTTC
once | TRBJ1-6 | TRBV7-9 | . | CASNDAWGLPLHF | TGTGCCAGCAATGATGCCTGGGGGCTACCCCTCCACTTT
. | TRBJ2-2 | TRBV27 | TRBD2 | CASSWAGASGELFF | TGTGCCAGCAGTTGGGCGGGAGCTTCCGGGGAGCTGTTTTTT
. | TRBJ1-1 | TRBV5-6 | TRBD1 | CASSRTDRGHTEAFF | TGTGCCAGCAGCCGCACTGACAGGGGGCACACTGAAGCTTTCTTT
few | TRBJ2-5 | TRBV4-1 | . | CASSQEMTSRETQYF | TGCGCCAGCAGCCAAGAGATGACTAGTCGGGAGACCCAGTACTTC
. | TRBJ2-7 | TRBV28 | . | CASSLLSYEQYF | TGTGCCAGCAGTTTATTATCCTACGAGCAGTACTTC
once | TRBJ1-4 | TRBV7-9 | TRBD1 | CASSLGQGTNEKLFF | TGTGCCAGCAGCCTAGGACAGGGAACTAATGAAAAACTGTTTTTT
once | TRBJ1-5 | TRBV5-1 | TRBD1 | CASSPTGERQPQHF | TGCGCCAGCAGCCCGACAGGGGAAAGACAGCCCCAGCATTTT
. | TRBJ1-1 | TRBV7-9 | . | CASSLLPVFEAFF | TGTGCCAGCAGCTTACTTCCGGTTTTTGAAGCTTTCTTT